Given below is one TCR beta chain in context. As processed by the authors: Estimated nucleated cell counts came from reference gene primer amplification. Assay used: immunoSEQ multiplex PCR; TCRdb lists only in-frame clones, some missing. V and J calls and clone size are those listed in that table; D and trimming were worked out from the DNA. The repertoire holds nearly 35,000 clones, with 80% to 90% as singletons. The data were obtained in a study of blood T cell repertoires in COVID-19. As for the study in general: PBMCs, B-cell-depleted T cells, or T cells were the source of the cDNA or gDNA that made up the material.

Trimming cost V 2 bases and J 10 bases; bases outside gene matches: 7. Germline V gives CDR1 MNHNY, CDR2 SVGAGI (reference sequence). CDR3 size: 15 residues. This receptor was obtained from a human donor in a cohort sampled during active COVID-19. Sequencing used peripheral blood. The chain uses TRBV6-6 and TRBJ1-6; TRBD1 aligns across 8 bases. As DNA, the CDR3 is TGTGCCAGCAGTTACACTGGACAGGGTCGATCACCCCTCCACTTT. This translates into CASSYTGQGRSPLHF.